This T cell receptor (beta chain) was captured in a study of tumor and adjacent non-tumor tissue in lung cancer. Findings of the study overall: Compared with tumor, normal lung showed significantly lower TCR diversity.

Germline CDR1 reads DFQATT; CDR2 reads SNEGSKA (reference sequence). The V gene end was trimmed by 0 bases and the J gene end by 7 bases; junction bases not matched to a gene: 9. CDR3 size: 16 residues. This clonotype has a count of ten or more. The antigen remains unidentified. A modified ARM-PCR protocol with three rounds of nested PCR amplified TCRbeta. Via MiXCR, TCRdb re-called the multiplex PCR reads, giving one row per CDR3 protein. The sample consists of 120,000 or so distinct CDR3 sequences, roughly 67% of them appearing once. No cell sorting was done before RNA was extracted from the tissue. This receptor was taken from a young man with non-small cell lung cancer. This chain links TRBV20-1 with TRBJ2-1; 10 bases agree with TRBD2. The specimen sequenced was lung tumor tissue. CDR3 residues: CSARDLQRGGLNEQFF. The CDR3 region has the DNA TGCAGTGCTAGAGATCTCCAGCGGGGGGGCTTGAATGAGCAGTTCTTC.